A selection of T cell receptor beta chains follows, all from one sample in a study of blood T cells in healthy people across ages. TCRdb re-called the 5' RACE reads through MiXCR, storing one row per CDR3 protein. The table records some 1.4 million distinct CDR3 sequences, roughly 45% of them present only once. The sequenced sample consisted of blood. The receptors here all came from a woman between 18 and 30 years old in good health. Both conserved end residues are part of each CDR3. The D gene is left open where the match is weak. Some rows mark clone size as missing; the rest say once, few, many or name a class of expanded clone.

j_gene | abundance | d_gene | v_gene | CDR3nt | CDR3aa
TRBJ2-7 | few | - | TRBV20-1 | TGCAGTGCTTTCAGGGGATCGAGCTCCTACGAGCAGTACTTC | CSAFRGSSSYEQYF
TRBJ2-1 | few | - | TRBV7-9 | TGTGCCAGCACCCGACAGCAGAACTCCTACAATGAGCAGTTCTTC | CASTRQQNSYNEQFF
TRBJ2-2 | - | - | TRBV6-5 | TGTGCCAGCAGTGAGTTAGCGGTCGGGGAGCTGTTTTTT | CASSELAVGELFF
TRBJ1-2 | - | - | TRBV21-1 | TGTGCCAGCAGCAAGCCCCCCTATGGCTACACCTTC | CASSKPPYGYTF
TRBJ2-7 | - | - | TRBV27 | TGTGCCAGCAGTGTAGGAGCGGTTTACGAGCAGTACTTC | CASSVGAVYEQYF
TRBJ1-4 | few | TRBD1 | TRBV12-3/TRBV12-4 | TGTGCCAGCAGTTCGACAGGGGTGGGCGAAAAACTGTTTTTT | CASSSTGVGEKLFF
TRBJ2-7 | - | - | TRBV4-1 | TGCGCCAGCAGCCCTATCGTAAGCTCCTACGAGCAGTACTTC | CASSPIVSSYEQYF
TRBJ2-1 | few | TRBD2 | TRBV4-2 | TGTGCCAGCAGCCAATCTCCCGGGACTAGCGTTGACAATGAGCAGTTCTTC | CASSQSPGTSVDNEQFF
TRBJ2-7 | once | - | TRBV10-3 | TGTGCCATCAGTGAGTCTGGGGCATACAATGAGCAGTACTTC | CAISESGAYNEQYF
TRBJ2-7 | many | - | TRBV29-1 | TGCAGCGTCGAAGATGACGGATCCGAGCAGTACTTC | CSVEDDGSEQYF
TRBJ1-6 | - | - | TRBV7-9 | TGTGCCAGCAGCTTATCTGGGGGCGCCCTCCACTTT | CASSLSGGALHF